A single sample is the source of the 18 T cell receptor beta chains below, sequenced in a study of T cell responses to AZD1222 COVID-19 vaccine (dated by TCRdb to the early 2020s). Receptors were amplified or captured by the immunoSEQ multiplex PCR assay. In TCRdb, the immuneACCESS table is reduced to in-frame sequences with V and J assigned. These tables do not hold every clone; where another copy was compared, an unresolved V gene accounts for under half, and the others remain unexplained. In all, the sample holds roughly 150,000 clones, and about 92% of those were seen once. The top ten clonotypes cover 2.5% to 4% of the sample. Interpreted using the paper, the time point label stands for: about 28 days (+/-7) after the second vaccine dose. Sequenced material: peripheral blood, taken 28 days after the second AZD1222 dose. These receptor sequences come from an adult who received the AZD1222 COVID-19 vaccine.

The rearrangement joins TRBV28 to TRBJ2-7, with 14 bases identical to TRBD2. Trimming at V came to 1 base and at J to 5 bases, leaving 4 bases not matched to a gene. Germline-derived CDR1 and CDR2 are MDHEN and SYDVKM. The CDR3 consists of 16 residues. The CDR3: CASSLSGLAGGDEQYF. The CDR3 DNA is TGTGCCAGCAGTTTATCAGGACTAGCGGGAGGAGACGAGCAGTACTTC.

This clone was counted once. The V and J genes are TRBV5-1 and TRBJ1-2; 7 nucleotides match TRBD1. CDR1 SGHRS and CDR2 YFSETQ come from the germline V gene. V dropped 2 bases and J dropped 4; count of bases not matched to a gene: 2. The CDR3 spans 13 residues. The CDR3 region is CASSFGTAYGYTF. The CDR3 DNA reads as TGCGCCAGCAGCTTCGGGACAGCCTATGGCTACACCTTC.

The chain combines TRBV19 with TRBJ2-7; D may be TRBD1 (6 bases). V lost 5 bases to trimming and J lost 0 bases, with 11 bases between them. The CDR3 has 14 residues. Germline V gene sequence: CDR1 LNHDA, CDR2 SQIVND (reference sequence). The CDR3: CASSQGSSSYEQYF. For the CDR3, the DNA is TGTGCCAGTAGTCAGGGGTCTAGCTCCTACGAGCAGTACTTC.

This clone has a single count. The chain couples TRBV4-1 to TRBJ1-6, with D perhaps matching TRBD1 (5 bases). Germline-derived CDR1 and CDR2 are MGHRA and YSYEKL. Trimming took 4 bases from V and 10 from J, leaving 11 bases between them. The CDR3 sequence is 13 residues long. CDR3 amino acids: CASSPGAKSPLHF. The CDR3 DNA sequence: TGCGCCAGCAGCCCCGGGGCGAAGTCACCCCTCCACTTT.

This chain connects TRBV7-2 to TRBJ2-1; no clear D gene. This CDR3 is built from 14 residues. The V gene lost 2 bases and the J gene lost 12 bases, with 17 bases spanning the gap. Looked up from germline, CDR1 is SGHTA and CDR2 is FQGNSA. In DNA form, the CDR3 reads TGTGCCAGCAGCTTAAACCCACCCCCATATGGGCAGTTCTTC. Translating gives CASSLNPPPYGQFF. Together with reference TRBV7-2 and TRBJ2-1, the CDR3 gives the full variable domain: GAGVSQSPSNKVTEKGKDVELRCDPISGHTALYWYRQSLGQGLEFLIYFQGNSAPDKSGLPSDRFSAERTGGSVSTLTIQRTQQEDSAVYLCASSLNPPPYGQFFGPGTRLTVL.

This sequence joins TRBV28 and TRBJ1-4; 9 nucleotides line up with TRBD1. This CDR3 has 14 residues. Trimming cost V 4 bases and J 6 bases; bases outside gene matches: 3. The V gene's germline CDR1 is MDHEN and CDR2 SYDVKM. The CDR3 DNA reads TGTGCCAGCAGTTACCGGGACAGGGATGAAAAACTGTTTTTT. Amino acid sequence: CASSYRDRDEKLFF.

The chain carries TRBV5-8 and TRBJ1-5, with D uncertain. V dropped 0 bases and J dropped 5 bases, with 12 bases sitting between them. Germline assignment: CDR1 SGHTS and CDR2 YDEGEE. CDR3 length equals 15 residues. The CDR3 spells CASSLDWERDQPQHF. The CDR3 DNA follows: TGTGCCAGCAGCTTGGATTGGGAAAGGGATCAGCCCCAGCATTTT. The whole variable domain, filled in from reference TRBV5-8 and TRBJ1-5, reads EAGVTQSPTHLIKTRGQQATLRCSPISGHTSVYWYQQALGLGLQFLLWYDEGEERNRGNFPPRFSGRQFPNYSSELNVNALELEDSALYLCASSLDWERDQPQHFGDGTRLSIL.

The chain uses TRBV7-2 and TRBJ2-1; 9 bases fit TRBD1. The CDR3 is 14 amino acids. With V trimmed by 5 bases and J by 5 bases, 4 bases remained unmatched. Germline CDR1 is SGHTA and CDR2 is FQGNSA. This CDR3 reads CASSPWTGDNEQFF. In nucleotides, the CDR3 is TGTGCCAGCAGCCCGTGGACAGGGGACAATGAGCAGTTCTTC.

The chain employs TRBV9 and TRBJ2-3; 10 nucleotides line up with TRBD1. Germline V gene data show CDR1 as SGDLS and CDR2 as YYNGEE. This CDR3 has 15 residues. V lost 3 bases to trimming and J lost 5 bases; unmatched junction nucleotides: 6. The CDR3 coding sequence is TGTGCCAGCAGCGCAAGACAGGGGGCGGAAGATACGCAGTATTTT. This encodes CASSARQGAEDTQYF.

The V call is TRBV19, the J call TRBJ1-6, with D possibly matching TRBD1 (6 bases). Trimming stripped 5 bases from V and 10 bases from J, with 9 bases between. The CDR3 contains 12 residues. The germline gives CDR1 LNHDA, CDR2 SQIVND (reference sequence). The CDR3 DNA reads TGTGCCAGTAGTCCACAGGGCTCACCCCTCCACTTT. The encoded protein is CASSPQGSPLHF.

This chain uses TRBV5-1 with TRBJ2-1; TRBD2 is a possible D gene (6 bases). The CDR3 is 14 residues long. Looked up from germline, CDR1 is SGHRS and CDR2 is YFSETQ. The ends were cut back, 2 bases at V and 9 bases at J, with 15 bases in the middle. CDR3 loop: CASSFGPGGAEQFF. In nucleotides, the CDR3 is TGCGCCAGCAGCTTCGGGCCCGGAGGGGCTGAGCAGTTCTTC.

This chain links TRBV30 with TRBJ2-1; 7 positions agree with TRBD1. Unmatched junction bases numbered 7, after V lost 4 bases and J lost 7 bases. This CDR3 has 13 residues. CDR1 is GTSNPN and CDR2 is SVGIG in the germline V gene (reference sequence). The CDR3 DNA is TGTGCCTGGACCCACTCCAGGGGGAATGAGCAGTTCTTC. This translates into CAWTHSRGNEQFF.

The chain couples TRBV30 to TRBJ1-4; 8 nucleotides line up with TRBD1. The CDR3 is made up of 17 amino acids. The germline gives CDR1 GTSNPN, CDR2 SVGIG (reference sequence). The CDR3 nucleotides read TGTGCATCCGGGGGCAGGGGGCAAAGAAAAACTAATGAAAAACTGTTTTTT. Residues: CASGGRGQRKTNEKLFF.

The chain is built from TRBV6-1 and TRBJ2-7; D gene uncertain. V was trimmed by 2 bases and J by 4 bases, leaving 12 bases between them. Germline CDR1 is MNHNS and CDR2 is SASEGT. The CDR3 is 14 amino acids. The CDR3 spells CASSERWGFYEQYF. In DNA, the CDR3 is TGTGCCAGCAGTGAACGTTGGGGATTTTACGAGCAGTACTTC.

V is TRBV4-1 and J is TRBJ2-7; 9 positions match TRBD1. CDR1 and CDR2 from the germline V gene are MGHRA and YSYEKL. The CDR3 totals 15 residues. The V segment lost 2 bases and the J segment 2 bases; nucleotides outside the gene matches: 4. The CDR3, as DNA: TGCGCCAGCAGCCAATCGGACAGGGGCCCCTACGAGCAGTACTTC. This codes for CASSQSDRGPYEQYF.

The genes are TRBV4-3 and TRBJ2-3; TRBD2 aligns across 7 bases. The CDR3 runs 14 residues. V trimming: 1 base; J trimming: 6 bases; junction bases outside the gene matches: 4. Per germline, CDR1 LGHNA and CDR2 YSLEER. The CDR3 coding sequence is TGCGCCAGCAGCCAAGCGACTAGCTTGGATACGCAGTATTTT. It translates to CASSQATSLDTQYF.

This clone came up once. The J gene is TRBJ2-1, the V gene TRBV10-1, with 9 bases that match TRBD2. This CDR3 is 17 amino acids long. Germline-derived CDR1 and CDR2 are WNHNN and SYGVQD (reference sequence). The ends lost 3 bases at V and 3 bases at J; junction bases unmatched: 9. CDR3 in DNA: TGCGCCAGCAGTGACCTGCGTAGCGGGAGCCTCTACAATGAGCAGTTCTTC. It encodes CASSDLRSGSLYNEQFF.

The rearrangement uses TRBV6-5 and TRBJ2-7, with 7 bases matching TRBD2. The CDR3 runs 14 residues. In germline, CDR1 is MNHEY, CDR2 SVGAGI. V gave up 7 bases and J gave up 5 bases; unmatched junction bases: 11. CDR3 nucleotides: TGTGCCAGCAAGCAAGGCGGGAGTGGTAACGAGCAGTACTTC. This codes for CASKQGGSGNEQYF.